The 14 T cell receptor beta chains given below trace back to one sample, sequenced in a study of T-cell memory formation after mild COVID-19. MiXCR, run by TCRdb on the 5' RACE reads, gives a single entry per CDR3 protein. The sample contains over 30,000 distinct CDR3 sequences, about an eighth of which appear only once. The sequenced sample consisted of PBMCs or a T cell subset sorted from them (not recorded which). These receptors were obtained from a man aged 18-30 years who had mild COVID-19 (a few samples of this study predate the infection). Cell type and time point are not known.

The chain links TRBV9 to TRBJ1-3, with TRBD1 matching 8 bases. The V segment lost 3 bases and the J segment 2 bases; nucleotides outside the gene matches: 4. CDR3 size: 15 residues. The germline CDR1 and CDR2 sequences are SGDLS and YYNGEE. The CDR3 nucleotides are TGTGCCAGCAGCGCGCAGGGGGCGGCTGGAAACACCATATATTTT. It yields the protein CASSAQGAAGNTIYF.

V usage is TRBV9 and J usage is TRBJ1-2; 7 bases are shared with TRBD1. CDR3 size: 14 residues. The V segment lost 3 bases and the J segment 6 bases; nucleotides outside the gene matches: 8. Germline V gives CDR1 SGDLS, CDR2 YYNGEE. CDR3 bases: TGTGCCAGCAGCGGGCAGGGGGTTGTAAATGGCTACACCTTC. As protein: CASSGQGVVNGYTF.

V gene TRBV5-6 combines with J gene TRBJ2-7, with a tentative D call TRBD1 (6 bases). CDR3 length: 13 amino acids. Deletions cut 10 bases from V and 0 bases from J, with 14 bases between. The germline V gene has CDR1 SGHDT and CDR2 YYEEEE. The CDR3 loop reads CAQTGISSYEQYF. DNA for the CDR3: TGTGCCCAAACAGGGATCAGCTCCTACGAGCAGTACTTC. Based on the CDR3 plus reference TRBV5-6 and TRBJ2-7, the full variable domain is DAGVTQSPTHLIKTRGQQVTLRCSPKSGHDTVSWYQQALGQGPQFIFQYYEEEERQRGNFPDRFSGHQFPNYSSELNVNALLLGDSALYLCAQTGISSYEQYFGPGTRLTVT.

The chain employs TRBV20-1 and TRBJ2-1; 7 bases match TRBD1. Looked up from germline, CDR1 is DFQATT and CDR2 is SNEGSKA (reference sequence). The CDR3 loop spans 15 amino acids. The J segment lost 7 bases and the V segment lost 2 bases, leaving 11 bases of the junction unmatched. CDR3 bases: TGCAGTGCTAGATCTATGGGGACAGCAAGAAATGAGCAGTTCTTC. As protein: CSARSMGTARNEQFF.

Many counts were recorded for this clonotype. Written as DNA, the CDR3 is TGTGCCAGCAGCTTGGGACAGGGAACTAGTCAGCCCCAGCATTTT. Its translation: CASSLGQGTSQPQHF. The chain uses TRBV7-2 and TRBJ1-5, with 9 bases identical to TRBD1. The CDR3 sequence is 15 residues long. Germline assignment: CDR1 SGHTA and CDR2 FQGNSA. The ends lost 3 bases at V and 6 bases at J; junction bases unmatched: 6.

This clonotype has ten or more counts. V gene TRBV4-1 combines with J gene TRBJ2-5; D call uncertain. This CDR3 is built from 13 residues. CDR1 is MGHRA, CDR2 YSYEKL, per germline. Between the trimmed V and J ends, which lost 4 bases and 5 bases, there was a span of 11 bases. The CDR3 DNA follows: TGCGCCAGCAGCCCGCCGTTACTCGAGACCCAGTACTTC. Translation gives CASSPPLLETQYF.

This clonotype was counted at least ten times. The V gene is TRBV7-2, the J gene TRBJ2-5, with 8 bases matching TRBD1. CDR1 and CDR2 from the germline V gene are SGHTA and FQGNSA. Losses at the gene ends were 5 bases for V and 2 bases for J; bases not matched to a gene: 7. The CDR3 contains 15 residues. The DNA for the CDR3 is TGTGCCAGCAGCATTAGGACAGGGCAGCAAGAGACCCAGTACTTC. Protein product: CASSIRTGQQETQYF.

This clonotype was counted between two and nine times. The genes are TRBV7-9 and TRBJ2-1; 11 bases line up with TRBD2. The ends lost 5 bases at V and 4 bases at J; junction bases unmatched: 4. The CDR3 totals 15 residues. CDR1 and CDR2 from the germline V gene are SEHNR and FQNEAQ (reference sequence). CDR3 nucleotides: TGTGCCAGCAGCCCTGGACTAGCGGGTTACAATGAGCAGTTCTTC. This translates into CASSPGLAGYNEQFF.

This clonotype was counted a few times. The CDR3 DNA is TGTGCCAGCAGCCAAGGGGGCAACTATGGCTACACCTTC. Its protein is CASSQGGNYGYTF. The V and J genes are TRBV14 and TRBJ1-2, with D maybe TRBD1 (5 bases). The CDR3 length is 13 residues. Germline CDR1 is SGHDN and CDR2 is FVKESK. Trimming pared 1 base from V and 2 bases from J, leaving 5 bases between.

This clonotype was detected many times. The chain is built from TRBV7-2 and TRBJ2-3; D not certain. CDR3 length: 13 residues. V lost 4 bases, J lost 1 base, and 6 bases lay in between. CDR1 is SGHTA, CDR2 FQGNSA, per germline. CDR3 coding DNA: TGTGCCAGCAGCTACCTAGGCACAGATACGCAGTATTTT. This codes for CASSYLGTDTQYF.

This clonotype has ten or more counts. This chain links TRBV6-1 with TRBJ2-3; D gene unclear. Trimming stripped 2 bases from V and 9 bases from J, with 9 bases between. Germline values: CDR1 MNHNS, CDR2 SASEGT. CDR3 size: 12 residues. The CDR3: CASSERSGTQYF. As DNA, the CDR3 is TGTGCCAGCAGTGAAAGGTCAGGCACGCAGTATTTT.

This clonotype was counted at least ten times. This chain links TRBV4-3 with TRBJ1-2, with D tentatively TRBD1 (6 bases). V lost 6 bases, J lost 4 bases, and 12 bases lay in between. Germline CDR1 is LGHNA and CDR2 is YSLEER. The CDR3 consists of 13 residues. This chain's CDR3 is CASSQQGVYGYTF. CDR3 coding DNA: TGCGCCAGCAGTCAACAGGGAGTCTATGGCTACACCTTC.

The sample holds many counts of this clonotype. The chain carries TRBV12-3 or TRBV12-4 and TRBJ1-2, with D perhaps matching TRBD1 (5 bases). Trimming pared 4 bases from V and 4 bases from J, leaving 10 bases between. The CDR3 has 13 residues. DNA for the CDR3: TGTGCCAGCAGTTGGGGGGATGGCTATGGCTACACCTTC. Its translation is CASSWGDGYGYTF.

This clonotype was counted ten times or more. This sequence joins TRBV19 and TRBJ1-5; no definite D call. Germline lookup yields CDR1 LNHDA and CDR2 SQIVND (reference sequence). The CDR3 is 13 residues long. The V end was cut by 5 bases, the J end by 7 bases, with 12 bases between. This CDR3 reads CASSDGVRQPQHF. The CDR3 DNA reads as TGTGCCAGTAGTGACGGGGTGAGACAGCCCCAGCATTTT.